These 30 T cell receptor beta chains share one sample of origin, sequenced in a study of OX40 agonist ivuxolimab in advanced cancers. Sequencing used immunoSEQ multiplex PCR; TCRdb keeps in-frame clones, though not all of them. The table shows 99,000 or so clones, with roughly four fifths occurring only once. The specimen comprised CD4+ or CD8+ T cells sorted from blood, sampled in a trial of the OX40 agonist ivuxolimab. These receptors all stem from an adult with an advanced solid tumor such as melanoma, head and neck, liver or kidney cancer.

This rearrangement joins TRBV5-1 to TRBJ2-2; 14 nucleotides agree with TRBD2. The CDR3 is made up of 15 amino acids. Germline CDR1 and CDR2: SGHRS and YFSETQ. With 6 bases clipped from V and 6 bases from J, the junction kept 4 bases outside the gene matches. CDR3 nucleotides: TGCGCCAGCACCCAGACTAGCGGGAGGGCCGGGGAGCTGTTTTTT. It codes for CASTQTSGRAGELFF.

This clone came up a few times. The J gene is TRBJ2-5, the V gene TRBV27; TRBD1 aligns across 9 bases. CDR1 MNHEY and CDR2 SMNVEV come from the germline V gene (reference sequence). CDR3 length: 13 residues. After removal of 5 bases from V and 5 bases from J, the junction contained 3 bases not matched to a gene. CDR3 sequence reads: CASSPGQGETQYF. DNA for the CDR3: TGTGCCAGCAGTCCCGGACAGGGGGAGACCCAGTACTTC.

The chain employs TRBV4-3 and TRBJ1-4; TRBD1 matches 7 bases. The CDR3 spans 15 residues. CDR1 and CDR2 (germline): LGHNA, YSLEER. V shed 6 bases, J shed 5 bases, and the junction held 9 bases outside the gene matches. DNA of the CDR3: TGCGCCAGCAGGGAAACGGACAGGAGAAATGAAAAACTGTTTTTT. Translating gives CASRETDRRNEKLFF.

This chain uses TRBV19 with TRBJ2-7; tentatively, D is TRBD1 (5 bases). Germline V gives CDR1 LNHDA, CDR2 SQIVND (reference sequence). This CDR3 has 14 amino acids. The ends were cut back, 3 bases at V and 0 bases at J, with 9 bases in the middle. The CDR3 reads CASSIAQASYEQYF. The CDR3 region has the DNA TGTGCCAGTAGTATTGCACAGGCCTCCTACGAGCAGTACTTC.

This chain connects TRBV27 to TRBJ2-2, with 12 bases fitting TRBD2. With 2 bases clipped from V and 4 bases from J, the junction kept 8 bases outside the gene matches. The germline CDR1 and CDR2 sequences are MNHEY and SMNVEV (reference sequence). CDR3 length equals 18 residues. The DNA of the CDR3 is TGTGCCAGCAGTTTACAGCTAGCGGGAGGGCACGTCACCGGGGAGCTGTTTTTT. Encoded protein: CASSLQLAGGHVTGELFF.

The chain recombines TRBV5-1 with TRBJ1-1; TRBD1 might be the D (5 bases). Germline V CDR1 and CDR2: SGHRS, YFSETQ. There are 14 residues in the CDR3. Trimming took off 1 base at V and 3 bases at J, with 10 bases between the two ends. The CDR3 DNA follows: TGCGCCAGCAGCTTGCAGGGAGTTGACACTGAAGCTTTCTTT. Its protein is CASSLQGVDTEAFF.

The chain employs TRBV19 and TRBJ1-4, with 7 bases lining up with TRBD1. Per germline, CDR1 LNHDA and CDR2 SQIVND (reference sequence). After removal of 3 bases from V and 4 bases from J, the junction contained 8 bases not matched to a gene. This CDR3 comprises 16 residues. CDR3 DNA sequence: TGTGCCAGTAGTATGGGGACAGCGGTCTTTAATGAAAAACTGTTTTTT. This translates into CASSMGTAVFNEKLFF.

The chain uses TRBV7-9 and TRBJ1-2, with 8 bases matching TRBD1. The CDR3 is 15 amino acids. Per germline, CDR1 SEHNR and CDR2 FQNEAQ (reference sequence). V lost 1 base to trimming and J lost 6 bases; unmatched junction nucleotides: 7. CDR3 in DNA: TGTGCCAGCAGCTTAGGTGGACAGGGTAGTGATGGCTACACCTTC. This codes for CASSLGGQGSDGYTF.

The rearrangement uses TRBV12-5 and TRBJ2-7; no clear D gene. This CDR3 spans 10 amino acids. Trimming took 6 bases from V and 3 from J, leaving 3 bases between them. The germline gives CDR1 LGHNT, CDR2 FRNRAP. CDR3 sequence reads: CASGDYEQYF. The CDR3 DNA sequence: TGTGCTAGTGGGGACTACGAGCAGTACTTC.

V usage is TRBV11-2 and J usage is TRBJ2-3; 7 bases fit TRBD1. Germline CDR1 reads SGHAT; CDR2 reads FQNNGV. With V trimmed by 5 bases and J by 4 bases, 3 bases remained unmatched. The CDR3 contains 13 residues. Here the CDR3 reads CASSDRVADTQYF. The CDR3, as DNA: TGTGCCAGCAGCGACAGGGTTGCAGATACGCAGTATTTT.

V gene TRBV18 combines with J gene TRBJ2-7; 9 nucleotides align to TRBD1. The V and J ends lost 2 bases and 11 bases, in that order; junction bases with no gene match: 10. Germline values: CDR1 KGHSH, CDR2 LQKENI. CDR3 length: 14 amino acids. CDR3 amino acids: CASSPTDRGKSEYF. The CDR3 bases are TGTGCCAGCTCACCAACGGACAGGGGCAAATCGGAGTACTTC.

This chain uses TRBV7-2 with TRBJ2-2; 10 bases are a match to TRBD1. The germline gives CDR1 SGHTA, CDR2 FQGNSA. J was trimmed by 4 bases and V by 2 bases; bases with no gene match: 4. The CDR3 spans 16 residues. The CDR3 loop reads CASSLRQGAATGELFF. The CDR3 bases are TGTGCCAGCAGCTTAAGACAGGGGGCTGCCACCGGGGAGCTGTTTTTT.

In this sample, this clone turned up a few times. The gene calls are TRBV9 and TRBJ1-3; D remains ambiguous. V was trimmed by 3 bases and J by 0 bases, leaving 7 bases between them. The CDR3 is 14 amino acids. Germline CDR1 is SGDLS and CDR2 is YYNGEE. The CDR3 region is CASSAGISGNTIYF. CDR3 bases: TGTGCCAGCAGCGCCGGAATCTCTGGAAACACCATATATTTT.

The rearrangement links TRBV6-6 to TRBJ1-1; TRBD1 matches 12 bases. V lost 4 bases to trimming and J lost 8 bases; unmatched junction nucleotides: 5. The CDR3 spans 14 residues. Germline CDR1 is MNHNY and CDR2 is SVGAGI (reference sequence). The CDR3: CASSLGQGAWEAFF. CDR3 coding DNA: TGTGCCAGCAGTTTGGGACAGGGGGCCTGGGAAGCTTTCTTT.

The gene calls are TRBV27 and TRBJ1-4; 7 bases align to TRBD1. Germline CDR1 and CDR2: MNHEY and SMNVEV (reference sequence). The CDR3 runs 17 residues. The V gene end was trimmed by 4 bases and the J gene end by 3 bases; junction bases not matched to a gene: 11. The CDR3 coding sequence is TGTGCCAGCAGTTCCAGGCTCAGGGGGGCTTCTAATGAAAAACTGTTTTTT. It encodes CASSSRLRGASNEKLFF.

The CDR3 DNA follows: TGTGCTAGTCAGGACAGGGCCACAGATACGCAGTATTTT. Amino acids: CASQDRATDTQYF. This rearrangement joins TRBV12-5 to TRBJ2-3; TRBD1 agrees at 8 bases. The CDR3 spans 13 residues. Per the germline V gene, CDR1 is LGHNT and CDR2 is FRNRAP. V dropped 8 bases and J dropped 2; count of bases not matched to a gene: 3.

The chain is built from TRBV7-8 and TRBJ2-2; D unclear. Trimming removed 3 bases at V and 5 bases at J, with 13 bases between. Germline CDR1 SGHVS, CDR2 FQNEAQ. The CDR3 extends over 15 amino acids. CDR3 in amino acids: CASSFASRETGELFF. The CDR3, as DNA: TGTGCCAGCAGCTTTGCAAGTAGGGAAACCGGGGAGCTGTTTTTT.

This chain connects TRBV6-6 to TRBJ1-5, with D perhaps TRBD1 (5 bases). This CDR3 is 13 amino acids long. Germline V gene lookup returns CDR1 MNHNY and CDR2 SVGAGI (reference sequence). V was trimmed by 7 bases and J by 4 bases, leaving 11 bases between them. The CDR3 region is CASMGLGNQPQHF. DNA of the CDR3: TGTGCCAGCATGGGGCTGGGTAATCAGCCCCAGCATTTT.

J is TRBJ2-1 and V is TRBV15; D is undetermined. In germline, CDR1 is LNHNV, CDR2 YYDKDF (reference sequence). Trimming removed 0 bases at V and 4 bases at J, with 19 bases between. CDR3 length: 18 amino acids. CDR3 nucleotide sequence: TGTGCCACCAGCAGAGATTTAGAACCGTCCTGGAGTTACAATGAGCAGTTCTTC. Translated, it gives CATSRDLEPSWSYNEQFF.

This chain links TRBV7-2 with TRBJ1-3; TRBD1 is a possible D gene (5 bases). V lost 1 base and J 6 bases, leaving 13 bases between the germline ends. CDR1 is SGHTA, CDR2 FQGNSA, per germline. The CDR3 is 15 residues long. The CDR3 DNA is TGTGCCAGCAGCTTAGTGGGAATGGGGGAAAACACCATATATTTT. Translating gives CASSLVGMGENTIYF.

V is TRBV6-5 and J is TRBJ2-7, with 8 bases matching TRBD2. The J segment lost 2 bases and the V segment lost 4 bases, leaving 4 bases of the junction unmatched. The CDR3 spans 14 residues. The germline CDR1 and CDR2 sequences are MNHEY and SVGAGI. In nucleotides, the CDR3 is TGTGCCAGCAGTTTTACTAGCGGAACCTACGAGCAGTACTTC. It translates to CASSFTSGTYEQYF.

The gene calls are TRBV25-1 and TRBJ1-2; D is perhaps TRBD1 (6 bases). The CDR3 consists of 15 residues. V lost 1 base and J lost 10, with 19 bases in between. Germline CDR1 is MGHDK and CDR2 is SYGVNS. The CDR3 DNA is TGTGCCAGCAGTGAATCTGGTAGGGCAGGGGTAGCCTACACCTTC. This codes for CASSESGRAGVAYTF.

About this clone itself: One junction end does not reproduce the germline sequence, and a read error may be involved. Other DNA sequences in this sample translate to the same CDR3. The chain uses TRBV7-9 and TRBJ1-1; D is uncertain. Germline V gene lookup returns CDR1 SEHNR and CDR2 FQNEAQ (reference sequence). The CDR3 is 15 residues long. Here the CDR3 DNA reads TGCGCCAGCAGCCAGTACGCCGCTACTTACACTGAAGCTTTCTTT. It encodes CASSQYAATYTEAFF. The variable domain in full, completed from reference TRBV7-9 and TRBJ1-1, reads DTGVSQNPRHKITKRGQNVTFRCDPISEHNRLYWYRQTLGQGPEFLTYFQNEAQLEKSRLLSDRFSAERPKGSFSTLEIQRTEQGDSAMYLCASSQYAATYTEAFFGQGTRLTVV.

The chain joins TRBV6-5 to TRBJ1-2, with TRBD1 as a possible D gene (5 bases). CDR1 is MNHEY and CDR2 is SVGAGI in the germline V gene. This CDR3 has 15 residues. V shed 6 bases and J shed 2 bases, with 16 bases lying between them. The CDR3 DNA reads TGTGCCAGCAGACGGGACTTAAGTTACAACTATGGCTACACCTTC. Amino acid sequence: CASRRDLSYNYGYTF.

The chain combines TRBV7-2 with TRBJ2-3; D not resolved. The CDR3 has 15 residues. Germline CDR1 SGHTA, CDR2 FQGNSA. The V end lost 3 bases, the J end lost 6 bases, and 16 bases lay between the germline ends. DNA of the CDR3: TGTGCCAGCAGCTTGGGAAGCGTATTAGGGGATACGCAGTATTTT. Encoded protein: CASSLGSVLGDTQYF.

This clone was counted a few times. Other DNA sequences in the sample encode the same CDR3. V and J are TRBV5-1 and TRBJ1-5, with D tentatively TRBD1 (5 bases). The CDR3 length is 13 residues. The V gene lost 0 bases and the J gene lost 4 bases, with 5 bases spanning the gap. CDR1 and CDR2 from the germline V gene are SGHRS and YFSETQ. CDR3 residues: CASSLDRNQPQHF. CDR3 nucleotides: TGCGCCAGCAGCTTGGACAGGAATCAGCCCCAGCATTTT.

Only a few counts were recorded for this clone. The rearrangement links TRBV12-5 to TRBJ1-5, with a weak D call TRBD1 (6 bases). The length of the CDR3 is 14 residues. Germline V gives CDR1 LGHNT, CDR2 FRNRAP. Trimming took off 6 bases at V and 1 base at J, with 10 bases between the two ends. The CDR3: CASGPGQSNQPQHF. The DNA for the CDR3 is TGTGCTAGTGGCCCCGGACAGAGCAATCAGCCCCAGCATTTT.

The chain couples TRBV6-4 to TRBJ1-2; a weak D match, TRBD1 (5 bases). V lost 2 bases to trimming and J lost 6 bases, with 10 bases between them. The CDR3 loop spans 13 amino acids. Germline V gene sequence: CDR1 MRHNA, CDR2 SNTAGT. CDR3 DNA: TGTGCCAGCAGTGACGGCGGGACCAATGGCTACACCTTC. It yields the protein CASSDGGTNGYTF.

With respect to this clone: The same CDR3 also results from other DNA sequences found in this sample. This chain connects TRBV5-1 to TRBJ2-7; no clear D. CDR1 and CDR2 from the germline V gene are SGHRS and YFSETQ. The CDR3 runs 12 residues. Trimming cost V 0 bases and J 3 bases, with 4 bases left between them. The CDR3 DNA sequence: TGCGCCAGCAGCTTGGGTGGCTACGAGCAGTACTTC. It translates to CASSLGGYEQYF.

The chain recombines TRBV5-4 with TRBJ1-2; 11 bases fit TRBD1. The germline V gene encodes CDR1 SGHNT and CDR2 YYREEE (reference sequence). Trimming took 4 bases from V and 2 from J; bases not matched to a gene: 4. This CDR3 is built from 15 residues. Here the CDR3 DNA reads TGTGCCAGCAGCGCCGGGACAGGGGGAAACTATGGCTACACCTTC. Amino acid sequence: CASSAGTGGNYGYTF.